The T cell receptor (beta chain) under discussion was sequenced for a study of beta chain features in type 1 diabetes. Study overall: All samples combined gave 95 million to 130 million sorted cells for examination. Notes on the study in general: For type 1 diabetes patients, VDJ junctions showed fewer insertions and more deletions. Patients' naive, central memory and Treg TCRB repertoires seemed closer to one another than those of healthy donors.

This clone was counted only a few times. Its antigen is not identified. V was clipped by 5 bases and J by 12 bases, with 15 bases between them. CDR3 length equals 12 residues. Germline V lookup: CDR1 SGHVS, CDR2 FQNEAQ. Expressed TCRB transcripts were sequenced because the entire RNA isolate underwent reverse transcription. This table comes from immunoSEQ multiplex PCR, and its TCRdb copy is limited to in-frame clones, with some not included. In the table there are 250,000 to 350,000 clones, 14% of which are singletons. The sample taken for sequencing was central memory CD4+ T cells from blood. This sequence joins TRBV7-8 and TRBJ2-3; D assignment may be TRBD1 or TRBD2 (5 bases each). This receptor was identified in a man aged 25 to 45 in good health. CDR3 bases: TGTGCCAGCAGCGAAACTTCGGGACGTCAGTATTTT. This codes for CASSETSGRQYF.